The 10 T cell receptor beta chains reported below all come from one sample, sequenced in a study of blood T cells in healthy people across ages. PCR was performed a second time for roughly 7 to 11 cycles using a sample-barcoded 5' primer and a J-beta primer mix. TCRdb reanalysed the 5' RACE reads using MiXCR and keeps one entry per CDR3 protein. The sample records 800,000 to 950,000 distinct CDR3 sequences, 25% to 30% being singletons. These data were also filed under a second study, of T cells of mothers and their children.

Sequencing was done on a sample of blood. These receptors all stem from a woman aged 35 to 49 in good health.

The chain employs TRBV5-1 and TRBJ1-6, with D tentatively TRBD1 (5 bases). Germline loops: CDR1 SGHRS, CDR2 YFSETQ. This CDR3 is 17 amino acids long. Trimming shortened V by 1 base and J by 8 bases, and 19 bases separated the two germline ends. The CDR3: CASSLRLTGLGDSPLHF. The CDR3 nucleotides read TGCGCCAGCAGCTTGCGGTTAACAGGCCTGGGGGATTCACCCCTCCACTTT.

This clonotype was recorded a few times. The chain recombines TRBV7-2 with TRBJ2-7; unclear D gene. V lost 5 bases, J lost 6 bases, and 8 bases lay in between. The CDR3 is 11 amino acids. Germline V gene lookup returns CDR1 SGHTA and CDR2 FQGNSA. This chain's CDR3 is CASSVLAEQYF. The CDR3 DNA sequence: TGTGCCAGCAGCGTGTTGGCCGAGCAGTACTTC.

This clonotype was recorded a few times. V usage is TRBV7-2 and J usage is TRBJ2-5, with 9 bases identical to TRBD2. Per the germline V gene, CDR1 is SGHTA and CDR2 is FQGNSA. This CDR3 spans 17 amino acids. Trimming took 4 bases from V and 3 from J; bases not matched to a gene: 12. CDR3 region: CASSSHGGGAAEETQYF. CDR3 DNA sequence: TGTGCCAGCAGCTCCCATGGCGGGGGGGCCGCAGAAGAGACCCAGTACTTC.

CDR3 nucleotides: TGCGCCAGCGCCCTTGGGACGTCTAGCACAGATACGCAGTATTTT. The encoded protein is CASALGTSSTDTQYF. The chain is built from TRBV5-1 and TRBJ2-3; D tentatively reads TRBD1 or TRBD2 (5 bases each). Germline V gene lookup returns CDR1 SGHRS and CDR2 YFSETQ. The germline V and J ends were trimmed by 7 bases and 0 bases, with 15 bases remaining between them. The CDR3 contains 15 residues.

This clonotype came up a few times. The chain carries TRBV6-8 and TRBJ1-5; 9 bases align to TRBD1. The ends lost 6 bases at V and 8 bases at J; junction bases unmatched: 8. Germline CDR1 is MNHGY and CDR2 is SAAAGT. The CDR3 extends over 14 amino acids. The CDR3 sequence: CASRPDRGGKPQHF. The DNA of the CDR3 is TGTGCCAGCAGACCGGACAGGGGAGGAAAGCCCCAGCATTTT.

This clonotype was recorded at least ten times. The rearrangement uses TRBV18 and TRBJ2-1; D remains ambiguous. The germline V gene has CDR1 KGHSH and CDR2 LQKENI. Trimming removed 5 bases from V and 9 bases from J, with 8 bases in between. The CDR3 consists of 11 residues. CDR3 sequence: CASSSAPEQFF. The CDR3 DNA is TGTGCCAGCTCATCCGCCCCTGAGCAGTTCTTC.

This clonotype was seen a few times. The chain recombines TRBV7-2 with TRBJ1-2; the D gene is possibly TRBD1 (5 bases). Between the trimmed V and J ends, which lost 2 bases and 2 bases, there was a span of 9 bases. The CDR3 sequence is 14 residues long. Germline CDR1 reads SGHTA; CDR2 reads FQGNSA. The CDR3 region is CASSLSRQNYGYTF. CDR3 nucleotide sequence: TGTGCCAGCAGCTTAAGTAGACAGAACTATGGCTACACCTTC.

This clonotype showed up just a few times. The rearrangement uses TRBV24-1 and TRBJ2-4; no clear D gene. CDR1 and CDR2 from the germline V gene are KGHDR and SFDVKD. This CDR3 has 19 residues. With 1 base removed from V and 0 bases from J, the gap between germline ends came to 18 bases. The CDR3 DNA sequence: TGTGCCACCAGTGATTTTGTCCGAGAGAGAAGTATAGCCAAAAACATTCAGTACTTC. This encodes CATSDFVRERSIAKNIQYF.

This clonotype came up a few times. The chain recombines TRBV2 with TRBJ1-2; TRBD1 matches at 9 bases. The CDR3 is made up of 14 amino acids. Germline loops: CDR1 SNHLY, CDR2 FYNNEI. The ends lost 4 bases at V and 5 bases at J; junction bases unmatched: 5. Here the CDR3 reads CASSAGQGWYGYTF. In nucleotides, the CDR3 is TGTGCCAGCAGTGCGGGACAGGGCTGGTATGGCTACACCTTC. The variable domain in full, with the rest retrieved from reference TRBV2 and TRBJ1-2, is EPEVTQTPSHQVTQMGQEVILRCVPISNHLYFYWYRQILGQKVEFLVSFYNNEISEKSEIFDDQFSVERPDGSNFTLKIRSTKLEDSAMYFCASSAGQGWYGYTFGSGTRLTVV.

At least ten counts were recorded for this clonotype. The J gene is TRBJ2-7, the V gene TRBV9, with 9 bases fitting TRBD1. Germline-derived CDR1 and CDR2 are SGDLS and YYNGEE. The CDR3 runs 14 residues. V gave up 2 bases and J gave up 2 bases; unmatched junction bases: 2. In DNA, the CDR3 is TGTGCCAGCAGCGTGGGGACAGGGACCTACGAGCAGTACTTC. This encodes CASSVGTGTYEQYF.